Listed below are T cell receptor beta chains from one sample, sequenced in a study of blood T cells in healthy people across ages. TCRdb ran MiXCR on the 5' RACE reads and lists one entry per CDR3 protein. Counted here are about 770,000 distinct CDR3 sequences, under 45% occurring once; the ten biggest clones make up roughly 18%. The sequenced sample was blood. The source is a man aged 60-69 years in good health. The CDR3 runs from the conserved cysteine through the conserved F or W. Fields, in order: D gene, clone size, J gene, V gene, CDR3 protein, CDR3 DNA. The D gene is left open where the match is weak. Size tells how often a clone was seen (once, few, many) or the class of an expanded clone, and some rows leave it out.

TRBD2 | few | TRBJ2-7 | TRBV20-1 | CSASGTSAAYEQYF | TGCAGTGCTAGCGGGACTAGCGCTGCCTACGAGCAGTACTTC
. | . | TRBJ1-1 | TRBV24-1 | CALQGADTEAFF | TGTGCCTTACAGGGAGCGGACACTGAAGCTTTCTTT
TRBD1 | many | TRBJ2-1 | TRBV7-2 | CASSLGTGSDIGEQFF | TGTGCCAGCAGCTTAGGGACAGGGTCAGATATCGGTGAGCAGTTCTTC
. | . | TRBJ1-1 | TRBV4-1 | CASSQEREAFF | TGCGCCAGCAGCCAAGAACGGGAGGCTTTCTTT
. | . | TRBJ1-5 | TRBV6-2/TRBV6-3 | CASVGPGRFDQPQHF | TGTGCCAGCGTAGGCCCGGGGAGGTTCGATCAGCCCCAGCATTTT
. | . | TRBJ2-7 | TRBV9 | CASSVGHTLSYEQYF | TGTGCCAGCAGCGTAGGTCACACCCTTTCCTACGAGCAGTACTTC
. | . | TRBJ2-1 | TRBV20-1 | CSARVLLASGYNEQFF | TGCAGTGCTAGAGTTCTACTAGCTTCGGGCTACAATGAGCAGTTCTTC
TRBD2 | few | TRBJ2-7 | TRBV7-9 | CASSLGPSGGAYEQYF | TGTGCCAGCAGCTTAGGACCTAGCGGGGGGGCCTACGAGCAGTACTTC
. | . | TRBJ1-2 | TRBV4-1 | CASSQDLPTVNYGYTF | TGCGCCAGCAGCCAAGACCTACCGACAGTGAACTATGGCTACACCTTC
. | few | TRBJ1-1 | TRBV6-6 | CASSHRAMNTEAFF | TGTGCCAGCAGTCACAGGGCCATGAACACTGAAGCTTTCTTT
. | . | TRBJ1-1 | TRBV6-5 | CASSLRGTGATEAFF | TGTGCCAGCAGTTTAAGGGGGACTGGGGCTACTGAAGCTTTCTTT
. | . | TRBJ1-2 | TRBV4-1 | CASSQTRGAYGYTF | TGCGCCAGCAGCCAGACACGGGGGGCATATGGCTACACCTTC
. | . | TRBJ2-5 | TRBV4-3 | CASSQSSAAEFAETQYF | TGCGCCAGCAGCCAATCCTCCGCGGCTGAATTTGCGGAGACCCAGTACTTC
TRBD2 | . | TRBJ2-1 | TRBV20-1 | CSAHPLGGSSYNEQFF | TGCAGTGCTCACCCTTTGGGGGGGTCCTCCTACAATGAGCAGTTCTTC
TRBD2 | . | TRBJ2-3 | TRBV20-1 | CSAHLAGFTDTQYF | TGCAGTGCTCACCTAGCGGGGTTCACAGATACGCAGTATTTT
. | . | TRBJ2-7 | TRBV5-5 | CAGSSDGKTYEQYF | TGTGCCGGCAGTTCGGACGGGAAGACCTACGAGCAGTACTTC
. | . | TRBJ1-4 | TRBV11-2 | CASSPLGRQTNEKLFF | TGTGCCAGCAGCCCCCTCGGGCGACAGACTAATGAAAAACTGTTTTTT
TRBD2 | . | TRBJ2-1 | TRBV11-1 | CASSPPLGMTSGGPSYNEQFF | TGTGCCAGCAGCCCGCCCTTAGGGATGACTAGCGGGGGGCCCTCCTACAATGAGCAGTTCTTC
TRBD1 | . | TRBJ1-2 | TRBV9 | CASTPGQNYGYTF | TGTGCCAGCACCCCGGGACAGAACTATGGCTACACCTTC
TRBD1 | . | TRBJ2-2 | TRBV6-2/TRBV6-3 | CASSSIDRGPNTGELFF | TGTGCCAGCAGTTCCATTGACAGGGGGCCGAACACCGGGGAGCTGTTTTTT
. | . | TRBJ1-2 | TRBV12-3/TRBV12-4 | CASSLRGEIKGSYTF | TGTGCCAGCAGTTTAAGGGGCGAGATTAAGGGCAGCTACACCTTC
TRBD2 | few | TRBJ2-3 | TRBV12-3/TRBV12-4 | CASSLRSGGPRTQYF | TGTGCCAGCAGTTTACGAAGCGGGGGGCCGCGTACGCAGTATTTT
. | . | TRBJ2-1 | TRBV12-3/TRBV12-4 | CASSTGSGDNEQFF | TGTGCCAGCAGTACAGGGTCCGGGGACAATGAGCAGTTCTTC
. | few | TRBJ2-1 | TRBV7-2 | CASSLLIDEQFF | TGTGCCAGCAGTCTGTTAATCGATGAGCAGTTCTTC
. | . | TRBJ1-1 | TRBV7-8 | CASSSRGSRTEAFF | TGTGCCAGCAGCTCCCGGGGGTCGAGAACTGAAGCTTTCTTT
. | few | TRBJ1-5 | TRBV7-2 | CASSQRGGWQPQHF | TGTGCCAGCAGCCAAAGGGGGGGTTGGCAGCCCCAGCATTTT
TRBD1 | . | TRBJ2-2 | TRBV14 | CASSQRAGTANTGELFF | TGTGCCAGCAGCCAAAGGGCCGGGACAGCGAACACCGGGGAGCTGTTTTTT
TRBD2 | few | TRBJ2-5 | TRBV7-2 | CASRRLAGDGETQYF | TGTGCCAGCAGAAGACTAGCGGGGGATGGGGAGACCCAGTACTTC
. | few | TRBJ1-5 | TRBV4-3 | CASSQGRGDQPQHF | TGCGCCAGCAGCCAAGGGCGGGGTGATCAGCCCCAGCATTTT
TRBD2 | . | TRBJ2-5 | TRBV20-1 | CSAIERGVETQYF | TGCAGTGCCATTGAGCGGGGGGTTGAGACCCAGTACTTC
. | . | TRBJ2-3 | TRBV5-6 | CASSLVRLTDTQYF | TGTGCCAGCAGCTTGGTGCGACTCACAGATACGCAGTATTTT
TRBD1 | few | TRBJ1-6 | TRBV13 | CASSSWSGGNSPLHF | TGTGCCAGCAGCTCTTGGTCAGGGGGCAATTCACCCCTCCACTTT
TRBD2 | . | TRBJ2-3 | TRBV4-3 | CASSQVFASGADTQYF | TGCGCCAGCAGCCAAGTGTTCGCTAGCGGGGCTGATACGCAGTATTTT
TRBD1 | . | TRBJ2-3 | TRBV9 | CASSGGETGGVTDTQYF | TGTGCCAGCAGCGGCGGAGAAACAGGGGGCGTCACAGATACGCAGTATTTT
. | few | TRBJ2-6 | TRBV6-2/TRBV6-3 | CASGRETPSGANVLTF | TGTGCCAGCGGTAGGGAGACCCCCTCTGGGGCCAACGTCCTGACTTTC
. | . | TRBJ2-7 | TRBV20-1 | CSAPRGFGQPSYEQYF | TGCAGTGCTCCAAGGGGGTTTGGACAGCCCTCCTACGAGCAGTACTTC
. | . | TRBJ2-2 | TRBV7-2 | CASSLRVPGELFF | TGTGCCAGCAGCTTAAGGGTGCCGGGGGAGCTGTTTTTT
TRBD1 | . | TRBJ1-5 | TRBV6-5 | CASRADRGHQPQHF | TGTGCCAGCAGGGCCGACAGGGGACATCAGCCCCAGCATTTT
. | . | TRBJ2-1 | TRBV15 | CATSRVGNEQFF | TGTGCCACCAGCAGAGTGGGCAATGAGCAGTTCTTC
TRBD2 | few | TRBJ2-3 | TRBV19 | CASSIQNLRTSGGSTDTQYF | TGTGCCAGTAGTATCCAAAATCTCAGGACTAGCGGTGGAAGCACAGATACGCAGTATTTT